Below are 7 T cell receptor beta chains sequenced from a single sample in a study of cytotoxic CD8 clonotypes in ibrutinib-treated CLL. Repertoires were generated with immunoSEQ multiplex PCR, while TCRdb's copy carries only in-frame clones and drops some. Of 300,000 to 350,000 clones listed, around four fifths were seen once; the top ten hold under 8.5%. The source was PBMCs, collected before ibrutinib treatment. These receptor sequences come from a human donor with chronic lymphocytic leukemia.

The CDR3, as DNA: TGTGCCAGCAGCCAGAGGACAGGGGGATTAGCGTGGGAGCAGTACTTC. Protein product: CASSQRTGGLAWEQYF. V usage is TRBV7-2 and J usage is TRBJ2-7; 10 bases align to TRBD1. V lost 5 bases and J lost 7; bases outside the gene matches: 14. CDR1 is SGHTA and CDR2 is FQGNSA in the germline V gene. The CDR3 is 16 amino acids.

The chain combines TRBV20-1 with TRBJ2-7, with 8 bases matching TRBD1. Trimming cost V 7 bases and J 6 bases; bases outside gene matches: 5. There are 11 residues in the CDR3. CDR1 and CDR2 from the germline V gene are DFQATT and SNEGSKA (reference sequence). Here the CDR3 DNA reads TGCAGTGGACAGGGGTGGTCCGAGCAGTACTTC. As protein: CSGQGWSEQYF.

This sequence joins TRBV7-6 and TRBJ2-7; D perhaps matches TRBD1 (6 bases). This CDR3 has 13 residues. Trimming took off 1 base at V and 6 bases at J, with 10 bases between the two ends. Per germline, CDR1 SGHVS and CDR2 FNYEAQ. CDR3 sequence (DNA): TGTGCCAGCAGCTTAGACAGGGCGGGCGAGCAGTACTTC. It yields the protein CASSLDRAGEQYF.

CDR3: CASSPVGSGELFF. CDR3 in DNA: TGTGCCAGCTCACCTGTGGGTTCCGGGGAGCTGTTTTTT. V and J are TRBV18 and TRBJ2-2; D gene ambiguous. The CDR3 contains 13 residues. Between the trimmed V and J ends, which lost 3 bases and 6 bases, there was a span of 8 bases. The germline gives CDR1 KGHSH, CDR2 LQKENI.

J is TRBJ2-1 and V is TRBV7-6; D is tentatively TRBD1 or TRBD2 (8 bases each). Germline V gene sequence: CDR1 SGHVS, CDR2 FNYEAQ. V shed 5 bases and J shed 8 bases, with 28 bases lying between them. This CDR3 contains 18 residues. The CDR3 reads CASSLRGGTGRIDDEQFF. The CDR3, as DNA: TGTGCCAGCAGCCTACGGGGGGGGACAGGCAGGATTGACGATGAGCAGTTCTTC.

In its sample, this clone was seen once. The chain employs TRBV27 and TRBJ2-1, with 13 bases matching TRBD2. This CDR3 is built from 17 residues. Germline loops: CDR1 MNHEY, CDR2 SMNVEV (reference sequence). V lost 5 bases to trimming and J lost 0 bases; unmatched junction nucleotides: 4. CDR3 sequence reads: CASSMGLAGSSYNEQFF. For the CDR3, the DNA is TGTGCCAGCAGTATGGGACTAGCGGGGAGCTCCTACAATGAGCAGTTCTTC.

This clone has only a few counts. The rearrangement uses TRBV6-5 and TRBJ2-5, with a weak D call TRBD2 (6 bases). The CDR3 runs to 13 residues. The V end lost 6 bases, the J end lost 4 bases, and 12 bases lay between the germline ends. Germline V CDR1 and CDR2: MNHEY, SVGAGI. The CDR3 is CASRKMGGETQYF. For the CDR3, the DNA is TGTGCCAGCAGAAAGATGGGAGGAGAGACCCAGTACTTC.